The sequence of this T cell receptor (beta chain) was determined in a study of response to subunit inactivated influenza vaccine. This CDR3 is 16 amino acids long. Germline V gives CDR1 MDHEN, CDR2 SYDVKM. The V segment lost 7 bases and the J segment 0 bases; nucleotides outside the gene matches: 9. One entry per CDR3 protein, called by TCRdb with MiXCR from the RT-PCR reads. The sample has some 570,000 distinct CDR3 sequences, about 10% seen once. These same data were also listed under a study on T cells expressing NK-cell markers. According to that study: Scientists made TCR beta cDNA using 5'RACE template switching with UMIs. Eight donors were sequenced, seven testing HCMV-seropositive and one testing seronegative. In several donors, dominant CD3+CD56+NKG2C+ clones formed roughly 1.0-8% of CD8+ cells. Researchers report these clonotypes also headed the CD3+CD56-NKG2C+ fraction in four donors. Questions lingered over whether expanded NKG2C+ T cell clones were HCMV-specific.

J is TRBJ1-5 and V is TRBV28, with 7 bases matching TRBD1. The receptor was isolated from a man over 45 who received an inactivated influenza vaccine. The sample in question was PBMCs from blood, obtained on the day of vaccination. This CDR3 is CASTSRTGDSNQPQHF. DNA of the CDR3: TGTGCCAGCACCTCCCGGACAGGCGATAGCAATCAGCCCCAGCATTTT.